The rows below give T cell receptor beta chains drawn from one sample of a study of blood T cell repertoires in COVID-19. Libraries were prepared by immunoSEQ multiplex PCR; TCRdb keeps only in-frame clonotypes and omits some of them. The sample includes 20,000 to 30,000 clones, approximately 81% of them seen just once. Sequencing input: peripheral blood. The receptors originated from a man aged 70 or older with acute or convalescent COVID-19. Each CDR3 is given with its conserved first and last residue. Each record gives: V gene, J gene, D gene, clone size, CDR3 protein, CDR3 DNA. D genes are given only for firm matches. A clone size is listed for some rows: how often the clone was seen (once, few, many), or a class if it is expanded.

v_call: TRBV2; j_call: TRBJ1-2; d_call: TRBD1; clone_size: NA; cdr3_aa: CASSEPGQGSTGFYGYTF; cdr3_nt: TGTGCCAGCAGTGAACCGGGACAGGGATCGACAGGGTTCTATGGCTACACCTTC
v_call: TRBV19; j_call: TRBJ1-5; d_call: TRBD1; clone_size: NA; cdr3_aa: CATKGAPRQPQHF; cdr3_nt: TGTGCCACTAAGGGGGCCCCACGACAGCCCCAGCATTTT
v_call: TRBV6-2/TRBV6-3; j_call: TRBJ1-1; d_call: NA; clone_size: NA; cdr3_aa: CASSHLRVPNTEAFF; cdr3_nt: TGTGCCAGCAGTCATCTCAGGGTTCCAAACACTGAAGCTTTCTTT
v_call: TRBV3-1/TRBV3-2; j_call: TRBJ1-6; d_call: NA; clone_size: NA; cdr3_aa: CASSQDRRLSSYNSPLHF; cdr3_nt: TGTGCCAGCAGCCAAGACCGCAGGTTGAGCTCCTATAATTCACCCCTCCACTTT
v_call: TRBV21-1; j_call: TRBJ2-7; d_call: NA; clone_size: NA; cdr3_aa: CASSKSPGYEQYF; cdr3_nt: TGTGCCAGCAGCAAAAGTCCAGGCTACGAGCAGTACTTC
v_call: TRBV5-1; j_call: TRBJ1-1; d_call: TRBD1; clone_size: NA; cdr3_aa: CASSSTGGSKGTEAFF; cdr3_nt: TGCGCCAGCAGCTCTACAGGGGGCTCAAAGGGGACTGAAGCTTTCTTT
v_call: TRBV6-5; j_call: TRBJ2-5; d_call: NA; clone_size: NA; cdr3_aa: CASSSGGRGGSAQYF; cdr3_nt: TGTGCCAGCTCCTCCGGGGGTCGAGGCGGATCGGCCCAGTACTTC
v_call: TRBV5-5; j_call: TRBJ1-1; d_call: TRBD1; clone_size: NA; cdr3_aa: CASSQQGADTEAFF; cdr3_nt: TGTGCCAGCAGCCAGCAGGGGGCGGACACTGAAGCTTTCTTT
v_call: TRBV2; j_call: TRBJ2-7; d_call: TRBD2; clone_size: once; cdr3_aa: CASGTSGSYEQYF; cdr3_nt: TGTGCCAGTGGGACTAGCGGGAGCTACGAGCAGTACTTC
v_call: TRBV9; j_call: TRBJ1-6; d_call: TRBD1; clone_size: NA; cdr3_aa: CASSAGTGNSPLHF; cdr3_nt: TGTGCCAGCAGCGCCGGGACAGGGAATTCACCCCTCCACTTT
v_call: TRBV6-5; j_call: TRBJ1-2; d_call: NA; clone_size: NA; cdr3_aa: CASRTTAEGYGYTF; cdr3_nt: TGTGCCAGCAGGACTACAGCGGAAGGGTATGGCTACACCTTC
v_call: TRBV21-1; j_call: TRBJ1-3; d_call: NA; clone_size: few; cdr3_aa: CASSNCRDSLPSGNTIYF; cdr3_nt: TGTGCCAGCAGCAATTGCCGGGACAGCTTACCCTCTGGAAACACCATATATTTT
v_call: TRBV9; j_call: TRBJ2-2; d_call: TRBD2; clone_size: NA; cdr3_aa: CASSPWDYSPGELFF; cdr3_nt: TGTGCCAGCAGCCCATGGGACTACTCACCCGGGGAGCTGTTTTTT
v_call: TRBV7-7; j_call: TRBJ2-1; d_call: NA; clone_size: NA; cdr3_aa: CASSQSQGLNNEQFF; cdr3_nt: TGTGCTAGCAGCCAAAGCCAGGGACTTAACAATGAGCAGTTCTTC
v_call: TRBV11-2; j_call: TRBJ1-2; d_call: TRBD1; clone_size: NA; cdr3_aa: CASSLDRQGRYTF; cdr3_nt: TGTGCCAGCAGCTTGGACCGACAGGGACGTTACACCTTC
v_call: TRBV5-1; j_call: TRBJ2-3; d_call: NA; clone_size: NA; cdr3_aa: CASSPKRLGDPTSTDTQYF; cdr3_nt: TGCGCCAGCAGCCCAAAACGCTTAGGAGACCCGACTAGCACAGATACGCAGTATTTT
v_call: TRBV6-1; j_call: TRBJ1-6; d_call: NA; clone_size: NA; cdr3_aa: CASSASVQPSSYNSPLHF; cdr3_nt: TGTGCCAGCAGTGCATCGGTACAGCCGAGCTCCTATAATTCACCCCTCCACTTT
v_call: TRBV10-3; j_call: TRBJ1-5; d_call: NA; clone_size: NA; cdr3_aa: CAISEGEIQPQHF; cdr3_nt: TGTGCCATCAGTGAGGGGGAGATTCAGCCCCAGCATTTT
v_call: TRBV19; j_call: TRBJ1-5; d_call: TRBD1; clone_size: NA; cdr3_aa: CASKRADRGPQPQHF; cdr3_nt: TGTGCCAGCAAAAGGGCGGACAGGGGGCCTCAGCCCCAGCATTTT
v_call: TRBV19; j_call: TRBJ2-5; d_call: TRBD2; clone_size: NA; cdr3_aa: CASTLTGGQETQYF; cdr3_nt: TGTGCCAGTACCCTAACGGGGGGACAAGAGACCCAGTACTTC
v_call: TRBV7-2; j_call: TRBJ1-6; d_call: NA; clone_size: NA; cdr3_aa: CASSFNGGRLHF; cdr3_nt: TGTGCCAGCAGTTTTAACGGGGGGCGCCTCCACTTT
v_call: TRBV5-1; j_call: TRBJ2-7; d_call: TRBD1; clone_size: once; cdr3_aa: CASRTGQASYEQYF; cdr3_nt: TGCGCCAGCAGGACGGGACAGGCCTCCTACGAGCAGTACTTC
v_call: TRBV27; j_call: TRBJ2-3; d_call: NA; clone_size: once; cdr3_aa: CASSFYSTDTQYF; cdr3_nt: TGTGCCAGCAGTTTTTATAGCACAGATACGCAGTATTTT
v_call: TRBV19; j_call: TRBJ2-3; d_call: TRBD2; clone_size: NA; cdr3_aa: CASSIRSGSGTDTQYF; cdr3_nt: TGTGCCAGTAGTATACGTAGCGGGAGTGGCACAGATACGCAGTATTTT
v_call: TRBV5-1; j_call: TRBJ2-7; d_call: NA; clone_size: NA; cdr3_aa: CASSPSTGSGHEQYF; cdr3_nt: TGCGCCAGCAGCCCGTCGACAGGGAGCGGGCACGAGCAGTACTTC
v_call: TRBV5-1; j_call: TRBJ1-4; d_call: TRBD1; clone_size: NA; cdr3_aa: CASSTGGGFNEKLFF; cdr3_nt: TGCGCCAGCAGCACGGGAGGGGGCTTTAATGAAAAACTGTTTTTT
v_call: TRBV6-1; j_call: TRBJ2-5; d_call: TRBD2; clone_size: NA; cdr3_aa: CASSEGREETQYF; cdr3_nt: TGTGCCAGCAGTGAGGGGAGGGAGGAGACCCAGTACTTC
v_call: TRBV19; j_call: TRBJ2-3; d_call: NA; clone_size: NA; cdr3_aa: CASSIDRSRQGGDTQYF; cdr3_nt: TGTGCCAGTAGTATAGATCGGTCCAGGCAGGGGGGTGATACGCAGTATTTT
v_call: TRBV5-1; j_call: TRBJ2-1; d_call: NA; clone_size: few; cdr3_aa: CASRGVGKRRSEQFF; cdr3_nt: TGCGCCAGCCGTGGGGTCGGGAAGAGAAGGAGTGAGCAGTTCTTC
v_call: TRBV5-1; j_call: TRBJ1-2; d_call: TRBD1; clone_size: once; cdr3_aa: CASSLLQGAMNGYTF; cdr3_nt: TGCGCCAGCAGCCTGCTGCAGGGGGCGATGAATGGCTACACCTTC
v_call: TRBV6-4; j_call: TRBJ2-1; d_call: NA; clone_size: NA; cdr3_aa: CASSEVGGGNEQFF; cdr3_nt: TGTGCCAGCAGTGAAGTAGGGGGGGGGAATGAGCAGTTCTTC
v_call: TRBV5-8; j_call: TRBJ1-4; d_call: NA; clone_size: NA; cdr3_aa: CASSLDGVNEKLFF; cdr3_nt: TGTGCCAGCAGCTTGGACGGGGTTAATGAAAAACTGTTTTTT
v_call: TRBV6-5; j_call: TRBJ1-1; d_call: TRBD1; clone_size: NA; cdr3_aa: CASSYSGQGNTEAFF; cdr3_nt: TGTGCCAGCAGTTACTCGGGACAGGGGAACACTGAAGCTTTCTTT
v_call: TRBV6-5; j_call: TRBJ2-7; d_call: TRBD1; clone_size: NA; cdr3_aa: CASSPDRGELYEQYF; cdr3_nt: TGTGCCAGCAGTCCGGACAGGGGAGAGTTATACGAGCAGTACTTC
v_call: TRBV10-3; j_call: TRBJ2-5; d_call: NA; clone_size: NA; cdr3_aa: CAISERKGTSETQYF; cdr3_nt: TGTGCCATCAGTGAAAGGAAAGGGACATCCGAGACCCAGTACTTC
v_call: TRBV5-1; j_call: TRBJ2-7; d_call: TRBD2; clone_size: once; cdr3_aa: CASRPPGGTASYEQYF; cdr3_nt: TGCGCCAGCAGGCCACCCGGGGGGACGGCCTCCTACGAGCAGTACTTC
v_call: TRBV29-1; j_call: TRBJ1-4; d_call: TRBD1; clone_size: NA; cdr3_aa: CSVGTGDPNEKLFF; cdr3_nt: TGCAGCGTCGGGACAGGGGACCCTAATGAAAAACTGTTTTTT
v_call: TRBV19; j_call: TRBJ2-3; d_call: TRBD2; clone_size: NA; cdr3_aa: CASSMKAGVDTQYF; cdr3_nt: TGTGCCAGTAGTATGAAAGCGGGAGTAGATACGCAGTATTTT
v_call: TRBV5-6; j_call: TRBJ1-2; d_call: NA; clone_size: NA; cdr3_aa: CASSLRGTDYGYTF; cdr3_nt: TGTGCCAGCAGCTTACGCGGGACGGACTATGGCTACACCTTC
v_call: TRBV5-4; j_call: TRBJ2-3; d_call: TRBD1; clone_size: NA; cdr3_aa: CASSLGLQGAGDTQYF; cdr3_nt: TGTGCCAGCAGCTTGGGGTTACAGGGGGCGGGAGATACGCAGTATTTT
v_call: TRBV9; j_call: TRBJ2-1; d_call: NA; clone_size: NA; cdr3_aa: CASSVEAGSIYNEQFF; cdr3_nt: TGTGCCAGCAGCGTAGAGGCAGGGTCAATATACAATGAGCAGTTCTTC
v_call: TRBV27; j_call: TRBJ1-5; d_call: NA; clone_size: NA; cdr3_aa: CASSISGVESPQHF; cdr3_nt: TGTGCCAGCAGCATCTCGGGGGTAGAATCGCCCCAGCATTTT
v_call: TRBV10-2; j_call: TRBJ2-1; d_call: NA; clone_size: NA; cdr3_aa: CASGPRTPYNEQFF; cdr3_nt: TGCGCCAGCGGCCCAAGGACTCCCTACAATGAGCAGTTCTTC
v_call: TRBV27; j_call: TRBJ1-6; d_call: NA; clone_size: NA; cdr3_aa: CASSLRGSPLHF; cdr3_nt: TGTGCCAGCAGTTTACGAGGCTCACCCCTCCACTTT
v_call: TRBV19; j_call: TRBJ2-7; d_call: TRBD1; clone_size: NA; cdr3_aa: CASSSVHRGEQYF; cdr3_nt: TGTGCCAGTAGTTCGGTCCACAGGGGCGAGCAGTACTTC
v_call: TRBV9; j_call: TRBJ1-2; d_call: NA; clone_size: NA; cdr3_aa: CASSVAPQQDYGYTF; cdr3_nt: TGTGCCAGCAGCGTAGCCCCGCAACAGGACTATGGCTACACCTTC
v_call: TRBV6-5; j_call: TRBJ1-4; d_call: NA; clone_size: few; cdr3_aa: CASSYGGATDEKLFF; cdr3_nt: TGTGCCAGCAGTTACGGGGGGGCGACTGATGAAAAACTGTTTTTT